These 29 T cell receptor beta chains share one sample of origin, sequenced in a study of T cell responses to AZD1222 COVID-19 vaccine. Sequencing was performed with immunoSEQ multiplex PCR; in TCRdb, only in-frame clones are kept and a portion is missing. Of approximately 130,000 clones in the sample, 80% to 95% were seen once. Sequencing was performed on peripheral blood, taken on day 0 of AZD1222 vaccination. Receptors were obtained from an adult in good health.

CDR3 in amino acids: CASSISGTRYGYTF. The CDR3 DNA sequence: TGTGCCAGCAGCATTTCCGGGACACGGTATGGCTACACCTTC. The genes are TRBV7-2 and TRBJ1-2, with D possibly TRBD1 on 6 matching bases. Looked up from germline, CDR1 is SGHTA and CDR2 is FQGNSA. V was trimmed by 5 bases and J by 5 bases, leaving 15 bases between them. This CDR3 is 14 amino acids long.

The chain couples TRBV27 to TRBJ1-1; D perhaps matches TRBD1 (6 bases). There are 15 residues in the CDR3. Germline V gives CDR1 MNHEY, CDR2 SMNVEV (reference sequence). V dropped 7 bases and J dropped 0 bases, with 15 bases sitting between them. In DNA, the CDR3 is TGTGCCAGCATCGACCTACAGGGTCTGAACACTGAAGCTTTCTTT. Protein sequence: CASIDLQGLNTEAFF.

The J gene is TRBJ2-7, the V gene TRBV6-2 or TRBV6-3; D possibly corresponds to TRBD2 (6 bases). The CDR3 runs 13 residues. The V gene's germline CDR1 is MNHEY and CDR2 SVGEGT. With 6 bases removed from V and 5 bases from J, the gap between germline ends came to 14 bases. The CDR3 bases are TGTGCCAGCAGCGGGACTGCCCAGGACGAGCAGTACTTC. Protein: CASSGTAQDEQYF.

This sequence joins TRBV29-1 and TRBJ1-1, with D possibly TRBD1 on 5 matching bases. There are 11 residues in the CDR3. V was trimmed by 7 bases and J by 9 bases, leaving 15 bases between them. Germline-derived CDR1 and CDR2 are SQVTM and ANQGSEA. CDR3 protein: CSGGTALKAFF. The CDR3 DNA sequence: TGCAGCGGCGGGACGGCTCTGAAAGCTTTCTTT. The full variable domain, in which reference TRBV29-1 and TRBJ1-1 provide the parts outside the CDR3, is SAVISQKPSRDICQRGTSLTIQCQVDSQVTMMFWYRQQPGQSLTLIATANQGSEATYESGFVIDKFPISRPNLTFSTLTVSNMSPEDSSIYLCSGGTALKAFFGQGTRLTVV.

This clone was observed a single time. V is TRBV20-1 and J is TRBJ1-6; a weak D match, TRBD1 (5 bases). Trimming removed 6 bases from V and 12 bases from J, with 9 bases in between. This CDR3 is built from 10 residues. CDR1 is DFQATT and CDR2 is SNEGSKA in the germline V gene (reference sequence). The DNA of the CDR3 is TGCAGTGCCCGGGACGGACCCCTCCACTTT. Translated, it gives CSARDGPLHF.

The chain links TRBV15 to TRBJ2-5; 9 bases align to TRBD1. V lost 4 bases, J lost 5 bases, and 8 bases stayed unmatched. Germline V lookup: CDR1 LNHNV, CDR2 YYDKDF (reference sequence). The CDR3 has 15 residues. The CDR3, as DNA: TGTGCCACCAGCAAGAGGACAGGGGATATCGAGACCCAGTACTTC. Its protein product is CATSKRTGDIETQYF.

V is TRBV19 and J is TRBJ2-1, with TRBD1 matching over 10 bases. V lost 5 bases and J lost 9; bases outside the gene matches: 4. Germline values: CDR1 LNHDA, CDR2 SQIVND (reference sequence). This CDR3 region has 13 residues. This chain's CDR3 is CASSADRGPEQFF. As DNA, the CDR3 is TGTGCCAGTAGTGCCGACAGGGGGCCTGAGCAGTTCTTC.

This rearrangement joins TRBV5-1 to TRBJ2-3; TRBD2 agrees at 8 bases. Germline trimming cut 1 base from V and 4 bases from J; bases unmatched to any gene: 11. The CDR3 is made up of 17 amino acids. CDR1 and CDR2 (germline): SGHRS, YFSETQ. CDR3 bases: TGCGCCAGCAGCTTGCCCGGGAGGGCCCTCGGGGCAGATACGCAGTATTTT. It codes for CASSLPGRALGADTQYF.

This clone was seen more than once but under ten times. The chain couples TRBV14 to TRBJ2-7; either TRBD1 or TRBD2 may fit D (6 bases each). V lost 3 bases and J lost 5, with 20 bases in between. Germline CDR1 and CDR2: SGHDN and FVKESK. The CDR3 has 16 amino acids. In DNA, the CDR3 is TGTGCCAGCAGCCACCGAGGGGGGACCATTCTTGACGAGCAGTACTTC. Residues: CASSHRGGTILDEQYF.

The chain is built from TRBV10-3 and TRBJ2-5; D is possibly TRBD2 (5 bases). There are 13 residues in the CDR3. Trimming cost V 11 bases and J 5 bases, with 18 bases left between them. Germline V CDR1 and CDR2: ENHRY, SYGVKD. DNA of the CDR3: TGTGCCGCCGCGGCGTCCCCGGGGGAGACCCAGTACTTC. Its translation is CAAAASPGETQYF.

The CDR3 DNA reads TGTGCCAGCAAGCCCGACGGGTTTGGGGGCCAGTACTTC. Translating it yields CASKPDGFGGQYF. The chain uses TRBV2 and TRBJ2-5, with D possibly called TRBD1 or TRBD2 (5 bases each). Trimming stripped 7 bases from V and 10 bases from J, with 19 bases between. Germline V gene sequence: CDR1 SNHLY, CDR2 FYNNEI. There are 13 residues in the CDR3.

Here the CDR3 DNA reads TGTGCCAGTAGTATCGGGAATAATTCACCCCTCCACTTT. This encodes CASSIGNNSPLHF. The chain uses TRBV19 and TRBJ1-6; D unresolved. In germline, CDR1 is LNHDA, CDR2 SQIVND (reference sequence). The length of the CDR3 is 13 residues. The ends were cut back, 3 bases at V and 5 bases at J, with 5 bases in the middle.

This chain's CDR3 is CASQGVGIPGELFF. The CDR3 nucleotides read TGTGCCAGCCAAGGAGTCGGGATCCCCGGGGAGCTGTTTTTT. The V call is TRBV6-5, the J call TRBJ2-2, with D possibly TRBD2 on 5 matching bases. The CDR3 extends over 14 amino acids. The germline CDR1 and CDR2 sequences are MNHEY and SVGAGI. Trimming pared 8 bases from V and 6 bases from J, leaving 16 bases between.

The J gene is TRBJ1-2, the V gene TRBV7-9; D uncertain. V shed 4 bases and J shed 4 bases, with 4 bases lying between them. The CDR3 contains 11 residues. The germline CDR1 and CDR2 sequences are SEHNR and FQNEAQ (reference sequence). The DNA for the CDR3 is TGTGCCAGCAGCTGGGCCTATGGCTACACCTTC. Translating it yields CASSWAYGYTF.

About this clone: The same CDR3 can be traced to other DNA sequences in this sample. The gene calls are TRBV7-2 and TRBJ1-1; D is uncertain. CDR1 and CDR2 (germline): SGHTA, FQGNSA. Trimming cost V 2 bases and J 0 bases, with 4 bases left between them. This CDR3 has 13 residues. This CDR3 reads CASSLTMNTEAFF. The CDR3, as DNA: TGTGCCAGCAGCTTAACAATGAACACTGAAGCTTTCTTT.

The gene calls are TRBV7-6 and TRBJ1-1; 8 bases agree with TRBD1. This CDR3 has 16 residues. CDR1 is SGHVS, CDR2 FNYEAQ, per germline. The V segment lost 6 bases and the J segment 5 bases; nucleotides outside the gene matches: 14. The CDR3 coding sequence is TGTGCCAGCAGTCGCGGCAGCAGGGGGCTGGGGACTGAAGCTTTCTTT. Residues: CASSRGSRGLGTEAFF.

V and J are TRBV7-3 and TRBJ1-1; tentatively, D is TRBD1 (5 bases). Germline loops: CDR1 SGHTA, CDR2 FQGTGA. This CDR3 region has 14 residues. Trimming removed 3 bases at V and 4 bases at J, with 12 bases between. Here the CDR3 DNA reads TGTGCCAGCAGCTTCGTGGGGACTAGCACTGAAGCTTTCTTT. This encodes CASSFVGTSTEAFF.

DNA of the CDR3: TGTGCCAGCAGCCTCCCGACAGGCCTGAATTCACCCCTCCACTTT. Its translation: CASSLPTGLNSPLHF. The V and J genes are TRBV27 and TRBJ1-6; maybe TRBD1 (6 bases). This CDR3 has 15 amino acids. CDR1 is MNHEY and CDR2 is SMNVEV in the germline V gene (reference sequence). The V and J ends lost 6 bases and 7 bases respectively, with 16 bases between them.

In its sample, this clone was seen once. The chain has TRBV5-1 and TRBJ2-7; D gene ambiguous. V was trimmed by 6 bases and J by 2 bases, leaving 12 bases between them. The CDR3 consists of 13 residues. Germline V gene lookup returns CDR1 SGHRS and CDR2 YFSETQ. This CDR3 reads CASKYEHPYEQYF. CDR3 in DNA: TGCGCCAGCAAGTACGAACACCCCTACGAGCAGTACTTC.

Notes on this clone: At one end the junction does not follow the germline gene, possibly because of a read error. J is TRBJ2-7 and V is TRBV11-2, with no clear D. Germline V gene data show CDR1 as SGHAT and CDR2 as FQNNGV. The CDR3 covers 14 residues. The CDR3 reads CASSLDPNSSEQYF. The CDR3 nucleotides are TGTGCCAGCAGCTTAGATCCGAACTCCTCCGAGCAGTACTTC.

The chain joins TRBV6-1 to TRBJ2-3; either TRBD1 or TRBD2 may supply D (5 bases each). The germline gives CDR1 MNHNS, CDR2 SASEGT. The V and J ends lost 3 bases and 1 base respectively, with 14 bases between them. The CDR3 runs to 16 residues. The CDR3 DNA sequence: TGTGCCAGCAGTGAGTCTGGGGGAGAGGGCACAGATACGCAGTATTTT. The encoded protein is CASSESGGEGTDTQYF.

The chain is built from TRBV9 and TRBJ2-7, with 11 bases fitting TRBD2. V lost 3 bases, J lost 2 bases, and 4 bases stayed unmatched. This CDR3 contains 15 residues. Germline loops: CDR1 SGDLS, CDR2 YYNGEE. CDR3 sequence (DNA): TGTGCCAGCAGCGCCGGGACTAGCGGTCCCTACGAGCAGTACTTC. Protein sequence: CASSAGTSGPYEQYF.

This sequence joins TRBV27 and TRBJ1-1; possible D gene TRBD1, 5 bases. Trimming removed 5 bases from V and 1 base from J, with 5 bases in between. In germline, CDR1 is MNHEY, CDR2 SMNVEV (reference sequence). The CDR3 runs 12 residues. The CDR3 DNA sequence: TGTGCCAGCAGTACAGGGAACACTGAAGCTTTCTTT. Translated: CASSTGNTEAFF.

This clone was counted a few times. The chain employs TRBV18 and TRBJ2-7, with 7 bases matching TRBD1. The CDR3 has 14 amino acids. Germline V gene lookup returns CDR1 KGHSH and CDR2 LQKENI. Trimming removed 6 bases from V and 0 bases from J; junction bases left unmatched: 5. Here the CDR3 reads CASSQTGNSYEQYF. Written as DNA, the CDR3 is TGTGCCAGCTCCCAGACAGGGAACTCCTACGAGCAGTACTTC.

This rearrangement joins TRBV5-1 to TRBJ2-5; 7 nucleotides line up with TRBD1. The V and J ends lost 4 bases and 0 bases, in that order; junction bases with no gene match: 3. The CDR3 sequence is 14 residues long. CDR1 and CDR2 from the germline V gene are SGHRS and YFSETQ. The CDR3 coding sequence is TGCGCCAGCAGCACGACAGGGAACCAAGAGACCCAGTACTTC. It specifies CASSTTGNQETQYF.

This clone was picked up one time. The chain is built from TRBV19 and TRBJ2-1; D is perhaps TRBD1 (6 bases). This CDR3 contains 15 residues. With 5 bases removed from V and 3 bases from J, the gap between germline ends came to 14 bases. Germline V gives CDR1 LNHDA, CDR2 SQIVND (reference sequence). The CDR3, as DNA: TGTGCCAGTAGTTCCGGGACATCGAGCTACAATGAGCAGTTCTTC. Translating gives CASSSGTSSYNEQFF.

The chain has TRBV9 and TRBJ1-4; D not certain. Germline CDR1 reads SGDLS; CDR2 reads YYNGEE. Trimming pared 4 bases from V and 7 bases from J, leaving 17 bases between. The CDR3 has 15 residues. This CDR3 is CASSIAREVGEKLFF. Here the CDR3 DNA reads TGTGCCAGCAGCATCGCTCGAGAGGTGGGTGAAAAACTGTTTTTT.

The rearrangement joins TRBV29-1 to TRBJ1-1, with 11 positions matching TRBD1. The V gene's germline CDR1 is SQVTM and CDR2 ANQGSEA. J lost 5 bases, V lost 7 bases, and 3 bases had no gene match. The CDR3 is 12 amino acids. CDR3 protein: CSGDRGRTEAFF. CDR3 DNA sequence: TGCAGCGGGGACAGGGGGAGGACTGAAGCTTTCTTT.

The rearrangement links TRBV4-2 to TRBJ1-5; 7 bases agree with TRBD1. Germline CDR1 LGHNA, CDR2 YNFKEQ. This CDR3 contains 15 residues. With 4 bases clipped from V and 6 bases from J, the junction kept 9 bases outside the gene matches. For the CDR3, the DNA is TGTGCCAGCAGCCTCAAACGGGACAGTAGTCAGCCCCAGCATTTT. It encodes CASSLKRDSSQPQHF.